Detailed here is one TCR beta chain. The antigen is undetermined. Template material for amplifying TCR beta CDR3 regions consisted of RNA transcripts. A set of HTBI primers served as the primers for a first-round RT-PCR of the TCR CDR3. TCRdb analysed the multiplex PCR reads with MiXCR anew, one entry per CDR3 protein. The sample has 700,000 or so distinct CDR3 sequences; about a sixth are singletons. Germline-derived CDR1 and CDR2 are DFQATT and SNEGSKA (reference sequence). This CDR3 is 13 amino acids long. Trimming shortened V by 5 bases and J by 6 bases, and 17 bases separated the two germline ends. Not enrolled were patients with uncontrolled infection, other autoimmune disease, pregnancy or lactation. Cells are PBMCs isolated from 9 to 10 ml of fresh blood. This entry belongs to a study of T cells in Graves' hyperthyroidism and ophthalmopathy. Whole-study context: At initial diagnosis, before any treatment had begun, peripheral blood was obtained.

Whole-study results and caveats: Blood held most thyroid clonotypes expanded above 0.001 frequency.

This receptor was taken from a man aged 18 to 35 with Graves' hyperthyroidism. V usage is TRBV20-1 and J usage is TRBJ2-7, with D uncertain. The specimen was blood. Here the CDR3 reads CSAPTPAGVEQYF. As DNA, the CDR3 is TGCAGTGCTCCCACCCCGGCTGGGGTCGAGCAGTACTTC.